The 27 T cell receptor beta chains presented below share a single source sample, sequenced in a study of T cell repertoires in cytomegalovirus infection. TCRdb ran MiXCR on the reads and lists one entry per CDR3 protein. The top ten hold about 39% of the sample, which has hundreds of thousands of distinct CDR3 sequences, about two fifths seen once. Their specific antigens are unknown. The starting material was cultured PBMCs, obtained from culture after CMV antigen stimulation. These receptors all stem from a human donor in good health (CMV status not recorded). Some clones in this sample may be carry-over from other donors' samples.

This clonotype appeared once. J is TRBJ2-7 and V is TRBV20-1, with TRBD1 as a possible D gene (5 bases). Germline assignment: CDR1 DFQATT and CDR2 SNEGSKA (reference sequence). Between the trimmed V and J ends, which lost 6 bases and 3 bases, there was a span of 15 bases. The CDR3 length is 13 residues. In nucleotides, the CDR3 is TGCAGTGCCCCGGTGGGCGGACACTACGAGCAGTACTTC. It is translated as CSAPVGGHYEQYF.

The chain has TRBV11-3 and TRBJ2-1; the match to TRBD2 covers 8 bases. The J segment lost 0 bases and the V segment lost 1 base, leaving 11 bases of the junction unmatched. Germline V gives CDR1 SGHNT, CDR2 YENEEA. CDR3 length equals 19 residues. The CDR3 reads CASSLAASGQQSSYNEQFF. The CDR3 nucleotides read TGTGCCAGCAGCTTAGCGGCTAGCGGGCAACAAAGCTCCTACAATGAGCAGTTCTTC.

The rearrangement links TRBV6-1 to TRBJ2-3; TRBD2 matches 7 bases. The V gene's germline CDR1 is MNHNS and CDR2 SASEGT. CDR3 length: 16 amino acids. The J segment lost 1 base and the V segment lost 0 bases, leaving 4 bases of the junction unmatched. CDR3 loop: CASSEALTSGTDTQYF. The CDR3 DNA follows: TGTGCCAGCAGTGAAGCGCTAACTAGCGGCACAGATACGCAGTATTTT.

J is TRBJ2-2 and V is TRBV12-3 or TRBV12-4, with D possibly matching TRBD2 (7 bases). The CDR3 spans 16 residues. V gave up 4 bases and J gave up 3 bases, with 15 bases separating them. This chain's CDR3 is CASSSLGGRYTGELFF. DNA for the CDR3: TGTGCCAGCAGTTCTCTCGGGGGGCGATACACCGGGGAGCTGTTTTTT.

This clonotype turned up a few times. The rearrangement uses TRBV12-3 or TRBV12-4 and TRBJ2-5; 11 bases map to TRBD2. The CDR3 length is 17 residues. Trimming removed 3 bases from V and 1 base from J; junction bases left unmatched: 7. CDR3 sequence: CASSFRTSGGFQETQYF. As DNA, the CDR3 is TGTGCCAGCAGTTTTCGCACTAGCGGGGGCTTCCAAGAGACCCAGTACTTC.

This clonotype was observed a handful of times. The J gene is TRBJ2-7, the V gene TRBV7-9, with D perhaps TRBD2 (6 bases). Deletions cut 1 base from V and 3 bases from J, with 13 bases between. This CDR3 has 15 amino acids. Germline CDR1 and CDR2: SEHNR and FQNEAQ (reference sequence). This chain's CDR3 is CASSLGSSDNYEQYF. DNA for the CDR3: TGTGCCAGCAGCTTAGGGTCTAGCGACAACTACGAGCAGTACTTC.

This clonotype was counted only a few times. The V gene is TRBV7-2, the J gene TRBJ2-1, with D possibly being TRBD1 (5 bases). V lost 5 bases and J 7 bases, leaving 9 bases between the germline ends. CDR1 and CDR2 (germline): SGHTA, FQGNSA. There are 12 residues in the CDR3. The CDR3 DNA reads TGTGCCAGCAGCCGCAGGGTTAATGAGCAGTTCTTC. Translation: CASSRRVNEQFF.

This clonotype has a handful of counts. V gene TRBV12-3 or TRBV12-4 combines with J gene TRBJ1-4; D possibly corresponds to TRBD1 (6 bases). Trimming left V 3 bases short and J 2 bases short, with 10 bases between. This CDR3 has 15 amino acids. CDR3 region: CASSLFQGTNEKLFF. CDR3 in DNA: TGTGCCAGCAGTTTGTTTCAGGGGACTAATGAAAAACTGTTTTTT.

This clonotype appeared a single time. The chain carries TRBV20-1 and TRBJ2-5, with 8 bases fitting TRBD2. Germline CDR1 DFQATT, CDR2 SNEGSKA (reference sequence). The CDR3 contains 15 residues. Germline trimming cut 7 bases from V and 1 base from J; bases unmatched to any gene: 11. CDR3 in amino acids: CSGKTRRGAQETQYF. CDR3 nucleotides: TGCAGTGGCAAAACACGGCGGGGGGCCCAAGAGACCCAGTACTTC.

The rearrangement links TRBV7-2 to TRBJ2-1, with 11 bases aligning to TRBD2. Germline loops: CDR1 SGHTA, CDR2 FQGNSA. V lost 6 bases, J lost 6 bases, and 4 bases stayed unmatched. CDR3 size: 14 residues. The CDR3 sequence is CASRVGTSGNEQFF. The DNA of the CDR3 is TGTGCCAGCAGGGTCGGGACTAGCGGCAATGAGCAGTTCTTC.

V gene TRBV12-3 or TRBV12-4 combines with J gene TRBJ1-4; D unclear. V was cut by 5 bases and J by 4 bases, with 14 bases left in between. This CDR3 contains 15 residues. In DNA, the CDR3 is TGTGCCAGCAGTCCCCGGGCAGACTTTAATGAAAAACTGTTTTTT. Translating it yields CASSPRADFNEKLFF.

In this sample, this clonotype turned up a few times. The V call is TRBV27, the J call TRBJ2-3; 8 bases align to TRBD2. This CDR3 contains 16 residues. Looked up from germline, CDR1 is MNHEY and CDR2 is SMNVEV (reference sequence). Trimming took 5 bases from V and 2 from J; bases not matched to a gene: 9. The CDR3 DNA follows: TGTGCCAGCAGTCTCCTGGGAGCGGGGGCCACAGATACGCAGTATTTT. Its protein product is CASSLLGAGATDTQYF.

This clonotype was counted a few times. The chain is built from TRBV7-9 and TRBJ1-1; perhaps TRBD1 as D (5 bases). Germline V gene sequence: CDR1 SEHNR, CDR2 FQNEAQ (reference sequence). There are 15 residues in the CDR3. Between the trimmed V and J ends, which lost 1 base and 1 base, there was a span of 10 bases. The CDR3 loop is CASSLVGGANTEAFF. The CDR3 DNA sequence: TGTGCCAGCAGCTTAGTGGGGGGAGCGAACACTGAAGCTTTCTTT. The full variable domain, completed using reference TRBV7-9 and TRBJ1-1, is DTGVSQNPRHKITKRGQNVTFRCDPISEHNRLYWYRQTLGQGPEFLTYFQNEAQLEKSRLLSDRFSAERPKGSFSTLEIQRTEQGDSAMYLCASSLVGGANTEAFFGQGTRLTVV.

This clonotype has more than one count but fewer than ten. The chain employs TRBV7-2 and TRBJ2-5; the D gene is possibly TRBD2 (6 bases). V lost 4 bases, J lost 4 bases, and 16 bases lay in between. The V gene's germline CDR1 is SGHTA and CDR2 FQGNSA. The CDR3 is made up of 15 amino acids. The CDR3 sequence is CASSSQGTGAETQYF. The CDR3 DNA follows: TGTGCCAGCAGCTCTCAAGGGACGGGAGCAGAGACCCAGTACTTC.

The genes are TRBV6-6 and TRBJ2-7; either TRBD1 or TRBD2 may fit D (6 bases each). Deletions cut 10 bases from V and 6 bases from J, with 16 bases between. In germline, CDR1 is MNHNY, CDR2 SVGAGI (reference sequence). This CDR3 comprises 12 residues. CDR3: CATEGGRGEQYF. The CDR3 DNA follows: TGTGCCACAGAGGGGGGCCGGGGCGAGCAGTACTTC.

The J gene is TRBJ2-1, the V gene TRBV18; TRBD2 aligns across 8 bases. Germline V CDR1 and CDR2: KGHSH, LQKENI. This CDR3 spans 18 amino acids. Trimming took 5 bases from V and 6 from J; bases not matched to a gene: 18. The CDR3 spells CASSTTLLRGGGFNEQFF. The CDR3 DNA reads as TGTGCCAGCTCAACGACCCTCCTTCGGGGGGGCGGGTTCAATGAGCAGTTCTTC.

The sample holds a few counts of this clonotype. The chain carries TRBV5-6 and TRBJ1-1; 8 bases match TRBD1. Germline V gene lookup returns CDR1 SGHDT and CDR2 YYEEEE. The CDR3 spans 16 residues. The V gene end was trimmed by 4 bases and the J gene end by 5 bases; junction bases not matched to a gene: 13. CDR3 amino acids: CASSRTPRTGRTEAFF. CDR3 nucleotides: TGTGCCAGCAGCAGAACCCCTCGGACAGGGAGGACTGAAGCTTTCTTT.

This clonotype appeared a single time. The J gene is TRBJ2-1, the V gene TRBV4-1; D might be TRBD1 (6 bases). Germline CDR1 MGHRA, CDR2 YSYEKL. V lost 0 bases and J 4 bases, leaving 13 bases between the germline ends. This CDR3 has 16 residues. The CDR3 here is CASSQEAGTSYNEQFF. In DNA, the CDR3 is TGCGCCAGCAGCCAAGAAGCAGGGACATCTTACAATGAGCAGTTCTTC.

The chain uses TRBV28 and TRBJ1-4; 8 bases line up with TRBD1. Unmatched junction bases numbered 14, after V lost 7 bases and J lost 10 bases. Germline V lookup: CDR1 MDHEN, CDR2 SYDVKM. This CDR3 region has 15 residues. The CDR3 DNA reads as TGTGCCAGCACTACTCTCGGCAGGGGGCCCGGAAAACTGTTTTTT. Amino acids: CASTTLGRGPGKLFF.

The chain joins TRBV12-5 to TRBJ1-5; D unresolved. The CDR3 loop spans 13 amino acids. From germline, CDR1 is LGHNT and CDR2 FRNRAP. The V gene lost 6 bases and the J gene lost 7 bases, with 13 bases spanning the gap. The CDR3 nucleotides read TGTGCTAGTGGCCCTGGGCTCTTGCAGCCCCAGCATTTT. Residues: CASGPGLLQPQHF. The full variable domain, its missing parts supplied by reference TRBV12-5 and TRBJ1-5, is DARVTQTPRHKVTEMGQEVTMRCQPILGHNTVFWYRQTMMQGLELLAYFRNRAPLDDSGMPKDRFSAEMPDATLATLKIQPSEPRDSAVYFCASGPGLLQPQHFGDGTRLSIL.

This clonotype came up a few times. The chain carries TRBV7-2 and TRBJ2-5, with TRBD2 identical over 12 bases. The germline V gene encodes CDR1 SGHTA and CDR2 FQGNSA. The CDR3 covers 16 residues. V lost 5 bases to trimming and J lost 3 bases; unmatched junction nucleotides: 7. In nucleotides, the CDR3 is TGTGCCAGCAGCCGGAACGGACTAGCGGGGAAAGAGACCCAGTACTTC. Its translation is CASSRNGLAGKETQYF.

The chain carries TRBV6-2 or TRBV6-3 and TRBJ2-4, with TRBD2 matching over 9 bases. Trimming removed 2 bases from V and 3 bases from J; junction bases left unmatched: 11. The CDR3 sequence is 18 residues long. CDR1 and CDR2 (germline): MNHEY, SVGEGT. The CDR3 DNA follows: TGTGCCAGCAGTTACAGAGCGGGAGGTTGGGAAGACAAAAACATTCAGTACTTC. Its translation: CASSYRAGGWEDKNIQYF.

This chain uses TRBV6-6 with TRBJ2-3, with TRBD2 identical over 8 bases. The V segment lost 0 bases and the J segment 0 bases; nucleotides outside the gene matches: 5. This CDR3 has 17 amino acids. Germline values: CDR1 MNHNY, CDR2 SVGAGI (reference sequence). CDR3 sequence reads: CASSYSSAGVSTDTQYF. Written as DNA, the CDR3 is TGTGCCAGCAGTTACTCGTCAGCGGGAGTTAGCACAGATACGCAGTATTTT.

The rearrangement joins TRBV7-9 to TRBJ2-7; TRBD1 matches 10 bases. With 1 base clipped from V and 5 bases from J, the junction kept 8 bases outside the gene matches. From germline, CDR1 is SEHNR and CDR2 FQNEAQ (reference sequence). The CDR3 contains 16 residues. The CDR3 sequence is CASSLVGTGAENEQYF. CDR3 DNA: TGTGCCAGCAGCTTAGTTGGGACAGGGGCGGAAAACGAGCAGTACTTC.

The rearrangement uses TRBV10-3 and TRBJ2-7, with 8 bases that match TRBD1. The V segment lost 6 bases and the J segment 2 bases; nucleotides outside the gene matches: 6. CDR1 and CDR2 (germline): ENHRY, SYGVKD. The CDR3 contains 14 residues. The CDR3 DNA reads TGTGCCATCAGGGAGGGACAGGCGACCTACGAGCAGTACTTC. Protein: CAIREGQATYEQYF.

The V gene is TRBV10-3, the J gene TRBJ1-1; the D is unclear. This CDR3 is 17 amino acids long. V was shortened by 0 bases and J by 3 bases, with 17 bases between the two germline ends. The germline CDR1 and CDR2 sequences are ENHRY and SYGVKD. DNA of the CDR3: TGTGCCATCAGTGAGTCAAGGAACGGTTATGAGGACACTGAAGCTTTCTTT. Its protein product is CAISESRNGYEDTEAFF.

The chain couples TRBV29-1 to TRBJ2-1, with TRBD2 identical over 10 bases. Trimming cost V 7 bases and J 0 bases; bases outside gene matches: 9. Germline CDR1 and CDR2: SQVTM and ANQGSEA. This CDR3 spans 16 amino acids. Here the CDR3 DNA reads TGCAGCGGGTCCGGACTAGCGGCGAGCTCCTACAATGAGCAGTTCTTC. This translates into CSGSGLAASSYNEQFF.